This TCR beta chain was identified during a study of cytomegalovirus exposure and HLA in healthy donors (dated by TCRdb to 2016 to 2017). At the level of the whole study: According to an earlier analysis of a few hundred of the donors, some 170 million T cells yielded roughly 110 million unique TCR beta sequences and around 300 Gb of sequence data. An early release covering roughly 640 HLA-typed donors comprised about 290 gigabases of sequencing data and around 80 million unique TCR sequences. To predict cytomegalovirus infection status, the study brought together high-throughput TCR immunosequencing, statistical association of individual TCRs with disease status, and machine learning. HLA typing covered class I and class II loci at four-digit resolution. Roughly 5 DR-DQ haplotypes were handled as single units for association and clustering, since linkage in the cohort was strong. The number of donors typed differed by locus, with about 629-640 for A, B, C, DRB1 and DQB1, about 500 for DQA1, 600 to 610 for DPA1, and approximately 470 for DPB1. Among 300 to 450 genotyped donors of the cohort, an average of about 240,000 unique TCR beta nucleotide sequences were sequenced per donor, roughly 20% of them non-productive. A later analysis re-examined previously published TCR beta repertoires from over 500 donors and added high-resolution HLA genotyping to investigate patterns of TCR occurrence. Besides the first cohort of hundreds of subjects, a separate validation cohort made up of 95 to 150 different subjects was used. A later genetic analysis took genome-wide SNP genotypes for 398 of the 666 donors and used that subset as a discovery cohort. Donor age, sex, ethnicity and CMV serostatus were compiled together with the repertoire data. Rather than drawing on any new phenotypic data, the later analysis identified candidate immune exposures from TCR beta sequences and the way those sequences occurred across donors. The study aimed to test whether cataloging public T cell receptors could reveal signatures of past pathogen exposure. All discovery cohort repertoires had been generated using a single sequencing platform. Of the roughly 400 genotyped donors, less than 85% were placed in the genetic ancestry cluster associated with self-reported Caucasian donors. In an earlier analysis of 500 to 650 of the donors, high-throughput TCR beta sequencing was used to judge whether each TCR beta V gene segment behaved as functional or pseudogenic. The T cell repertoires of 666 subjects were profiled by immunosequencing and related to cytomegalovirus serostatus.

The library was prepared using the immunoSEQ multiplex PCR assay. For the multiplex PCR, a mixture combining 60 forward primers for TCR Vbeta segments and 13 reverse primers for TCR Jbeta segments was used. Amplification of the CDR3 region of rearranged TCR beta genes was performed with a multiplex PCR assay on genomic DNA. The Illumina HiSeq System was used to sequence the amplified TCR beta libraries as 87-base-pair reads. As for the original processing: A later analysis tallied about 77 million unique TCR beta chains across the 660 or so repertoires, and about 12 million of those chains were shared by two or more donors. Raw reads were error-corrected and collapsed into unique sequences with a nearest-neighbor algorithm that merged closely related sequences to remove PCR and sequencing errors. To assign V, D and J gene segments, CDR3 sequences were aligned to IMGT reference sequences. Each retained sequence needed at least a six-nucleotide match to both a V gene segment and a J gene segment. A rearrangement was called productive if the CDR3 had no stop codons and remained in frame with V and J, and every other rearrangement was called non-productive. CDR3 was defined according to IMGT convention as the region running from the second conserved V-encoded cysteine to the conserved J-encoded phenylalanine. The earlier analysis of 500 to 650 of the donors excluded any sequence lacking an unambiguous match to a single V gene segment. In an earlier analysis of some 590 of the donors, V segments were called functional above 56.7% productive rearrangements and were called segregating when the between-donor standard deviation exceeded 5%. A statistical classification framework was built for diagnosing cytomegalovirus status from the catalog of TCR beta chain sequences. In a later analysis, TCR nucleotide sequences were compared against IMGT/GENE-DB human TR gene sequences so that V and J genes could be assigned. A later analysis assigned CDR3 sequences and most-parsimonious VDJ recombination scenarios with the TCRdist pipeline. In a later analysis, every TCR beta chain was defined by the combination of its CDR3 amino acid sequence and its V-gene family, and reads without a unique V-gene family were dropped. To address suspected cross-contamination and a sequencing artifact, a later analysis removed roughly 640 highly shared, low-generation-probability nucleotide sequences. A later analysis calculated a clonal expansion index for each public chain from normalized within-repertoire ranks of inferred template counts. In a later analysis, generation probabilities were computed with a VDJ recombination model fitted to out-of-frame rearrangements, and the resulting probabilities were checked against IGoR. In a later analysis, TCR-TCR, TCR-HLA and TCR-CMV co-occurrence was scored with hypergeometric tests, and a repertoire-size bias correction was applied to TCR pairs. A later analysis estimated false discovery rates by permuting HLA or CMV assignments 20 times. In a later analysis, co-occurring TCRs were grouped using DBSCAN, and TCRdist sequence similarity was added for clustering within HLA-allele-positive subsets. Co-occurrence clustering excluded repertoires with fewer than 30,000 or more than 120,000 public chains, plus five with anomalous nucleotide sharing. The immuneACCESS repertoire file appears here via TCRdb, limited to in-frame rearrangements. These files lack a portion of the clones; in checked studies, under half of the deficit traces to unresolved V genes, and the cause of the others is not known. For V, J and clone size, that table is used; D and trimming come from the DNA. The sample table contains about 160,000 clones; only one count was recorded for 60% to 80% of them. The ten largest account for around 1% of the sample.

In total, over 600 healthy bone marrow donors made up the cohort. At the time of sampling, every cohort member was nominally healthy, though immune exposures that went unrecorded were likely present. The donor was CMV seropositive and belonged to the group of around 300 seropositive cohort members. Each donor provided a peripheral blood sample, and peripheral blood mononuclear cells were used for TCR beta sequencing. Genomic DNA was extracted from the blood cell samples with the Qiagen DNeasy Blood Extraction Kit. The investigation overall reported the following: Several of the top co-occurrence clusters appeared to be linked to parvovirus B19, influenza, CMV and Epstein-Barr virus, according to a later analysis. A later analysis associated approximately 17,000 TCR beta sequences with specific HLA alleles at a false discovery rate of 0.05. In an earlier analysis of around 500 of the donors, most TCR beta V segments appeared in productive rearrangements about 87% or about 30% of the time, broadly matching IMGT annotations. According to a later analysis, TCR association rates differed among HLA loci, with DRB1 alleles showing the most associated TCRs and HLA-C alleles showing the fewest. Because counts were too low, seventeen rarely observed V segments, including chromosome 9 orphons, were left out of the earlier analysis of a few hundred of the donors. Three of the identified cytomegalovirus-associated TCR beta chains were confirmed in vitro to be specific for cytomegalovirus antigens. A total of fewer than 200 TCR beta chains were listed by the study as associated with cytomegalovirus. HLA typing was unavailable for some donors at each locus, so association tests used only the typed subset. A group of highly shared sequence variants was considered likely to be a technical artifact of the sequencing pipeline. A later analysis found that most CMV-associated TCR beta chains appeared HLA-restricted, with HLA associations seemingly driven largely by CMV exposure. The authors suggested that the approach could potentially be generalized to other disease states and immunological phenotypes. Because the 87-base-pair reads could not distinguish some IMGT-functional V segments, including TRBV6-2 and TRBV6-3, those segments were excluded. A further reported finding was that TCR beta sequences accurately predicted the HLA-A and HLA-B alleles for most subjects in the first cohort. An association between a missense DCLRE1C variant and V-gene and J-gene trimming of TCR beta chains was found in a later genetic analysis and replicated in an independent cohort. In a later genetic analysis, fewer N-insertions in productive TCRs were reported among donors in an Asian-associated ancestry cluster than the roughly 710-donor mean. Correlated functional status among segregating V segments might be attributable to linkage disequilibrium, but an unknown experimental factor could not be ruled out. Across donors, most TCR sequences were observed very rarely, whereas some public TCRs were present in many individuals. Compared with equally common non-associated chains, HLA-associated TCR beta chains in a later analysis were more clonally expanded and had lower generation probabilities. The classifier was reported to diagnose cytomegalovirus status with high specificity and sensitivity in both the original cohort and the validation cohort. This cohort had only TCR beta chains sequenced, and the lack of alpha or paired-chain data limited which features could be detected. When HLA alleles, especially DR and DQ, strongly co-occurred, attributing TCR associations to individual alleles was difficult. Presence/absence analyses assumed roughly uniform sequencing depth across donors, an assumption that may not hold. The only immune exposure information available for the cohort was CMV serostatus.

Regarding this clone: What antigen it recognizes has not been identified. No much larger clone is present one base from it, and per-base qualities are unavailable.

CDR1 and CDR2, looked up from the germline V gene (reference sequence), are LNHDA and SQIVND. V and J are trimmed by 3 bases and 3 bases, and the gene matches miss 7 bases of the junction. Spanning cysteine to phenylalanine, the CDR3 consists of 16 amino acids. Only the CDR3 DNA stays, 48 bases, in frame from base 1. Recombination joined TRBV19 with TRBJ1-5, with 8 central nucleotides matching TRBD1. Material for sequencing was PBMCs. The receptor comes from a woman aged 45-60 years in good health and CMV-seropositive. The DNA sequence follows: TGTGCCAGTAGTATCGGTCAGGGGGCGGACAATCAGCCCCAGCATTTT. Its product reads: CASSIGQGADNQPQHF. The full variable domain, with segments outside the CDR3 supplied by the reference TRBV19 and TRBJ1-5 proteins, appears as DGGITQSPKYLFRKEGQNVTLSCEQNLNHDAMYWYRQDPGQGLRLIYYSQIVNDFQKGDIAEGYSVSREKKESFPLTVTSAQKNPTAFYLCASSIGQGADNQPQHFGDGTRLSIL.